The 2 T cell receptor beta chains listed next were all sequenced from one sample in a study of cytomegalovirus exposure and HLA in healthy donors (dated by TCRdb to about 2017). Library preparation employed the immunoSEQ multiplex PCR assay. For the multiplex PCR, a mixture combining 60 forward primers for TCR Vbeta segments and 13 reverse primers for TCR Jbeta segments was used. TCRdb carries this immuneACCESS record with in-frame sequences only. Its versions omit some clonotypes, under half of them owing to an unresolved V gene in the studies checked, with the rest unexplained. This sample has 65,000 to 70,000 clones in its table, and 70% to 80% of those were observed once. The ten biggest clones cover about 6.5% of the sample. Sequenced: PBMCs. The receptors were sampled from a man aged 45-65 years in good health and CMV-seronegative.

The gene calls are TRBV15 and TRBJ2-5, with D perhaps matching TRBD1 (5 bases). This CDR3 spans 15 amino acids. Trimming pared 1 base from V and 5 bases from J, leaving 14 bases between. Germline assignment: CDR1 LNHNV and CDR2 YYDKDF (reference sequence). The CDR3 reads CATSRATGKGETQYF. The CDR3 DNA reads TGTGCCACCAGCAGAGCTACAGGAAAAGGGGAGACCCAGTACTTC.

V usage is TRBV5-6 and J usage is TRBJ2-7; possible D gene TRBD2, 7 bases. Trimming removed 5 bases from V and 4 bases from J, with 19 bases in between. Germline CDR1 SGHDT, CDR2 YYEEEE. This CDR3 has 15 residues. CDR3 amino acids: CASSLPRGASYEQYF. CDR3 nucleotide sequence: TGTGCCAGCAGTCTGCCTCGGGGGGCTTCGTACGAGCAGTACTTC.